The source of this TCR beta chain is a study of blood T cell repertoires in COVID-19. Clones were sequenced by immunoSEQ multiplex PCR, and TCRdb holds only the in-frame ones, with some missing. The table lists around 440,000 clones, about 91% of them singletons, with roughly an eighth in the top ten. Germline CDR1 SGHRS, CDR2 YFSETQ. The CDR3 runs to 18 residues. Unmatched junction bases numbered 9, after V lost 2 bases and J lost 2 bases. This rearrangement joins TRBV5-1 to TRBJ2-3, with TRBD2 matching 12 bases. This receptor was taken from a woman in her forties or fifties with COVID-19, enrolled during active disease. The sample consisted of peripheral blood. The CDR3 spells CASSFPSGGAPVTDTQYF. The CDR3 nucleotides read TGCGCCAGCAGCTTCCCTAGCGGGGGGGCCCCGGTCACAGATACGCAGTATTTT.